The T cell receptor (beta chain) under discussion was sequenced for a study of T cells in Graves' hyperthyroidism and ophthalmopathy. The length of the CDR3 is 16 residues. Germline assignment: CDR1 DFQATT and CDR2 SNEGSKA (reference sequence). V shed 0 bases and J 4 bases; nucleotides not matched to a gene: 9. PBMCs were sourced from more than 7.5 ml fresh peripheral blood. There were TCR beta CDR3 regions amplified from RNA transcripts. An initial round of RT-PCR targeting the TCR CDR3 relied on the HTBI primer set. One entry per CDR3 protein results from TCRdb running MiXCR on the multiplex PCR reads. The data hold a few hundred thousand distinct CDR3 sequences, with roughly 15% observed a single time. The sample holds many counts of this clonotype.

The genes are TRBV20-1 and TRBJ2-1; the match to TRBD2 covers 7 bases. The sample consisted of blood. The sequence came from a woman aged 50 to 65 with Graves' hyperthyroidism that later progressed to Graves' ophthalmopathy. CDR3 in amino acids: CSARDGAGAQYNEQFF. Written as DNA, the CDR3 is TGCAGTGCTAGAGATGGCGCGGGAGCACAATACAATGAGCAGTTCTTC.